One sample yielded the 24 T cell receptor beta chains listed below, sequenced in a study of tumor-infiltrating lymphocytes in primary liver carcinoma. Blood RNA came from unsorted whole blood; germline DNA was also extracted. The template, roughly 550 ng total RNA, yielded TCR beta cDNA made with a constant-region primer. The TCR beta library was amplified through three nested multiplex PCR rounds in a modified ARM-PCR procedure. The opening two PCR rounds, around 10 cycles each, paired TRBV1-TRBV30 forward primers with a C-beta reverse primer. One entry per CDR3 protein results from TCRdb running MiXCR on the multiplex PCR reads. The sample records approximately 210,000 distinct CDR3 sequences, around three fifths being singletons. The source material was peripheral blood. The origin of the receptors is a woman in her fifties or sixties with primary liver carcinoma and hepatitis B virus infection.

The rearrangement links TRBV28 to TRBJ2-3; D possibly corresponds to TRBD2 (5 bases). Germline CDR1 MDHEN, CDR2 SYDVKM. With 6 bases removed from V and 6 bases from J, the gap between germline ends came to 13 bases. CDR3 length equals 13 residues. CDR3 residues: CASRSGGYDTQYF. As DNA, the CDR3 is TGTGCCAGCAGATCCGGAGGATACGATACGCAGTATTTT.

A remark on this clonotype: This may come from a read error, since a much larger clone is one base off. V and J are TRBV4-1 and TRBJ2-7; D is possibly TRBD1 or TRBD2 (5 bases each). The CDR3 covers 15 residues. Germline CDR1 is MGHRA and CDR2 is YSYEKL. CDR3 amino acids: CVSSQEWGTGYEQYF. The CDR3, as DNA: TGCGTCAGCAGCCAAGAATGGGGGACGGGCTACGAGCAGTACTTC.

This clonotype has just a few counts. The chain combines TRBV14 with TRBJ2-1; D remains unclear. The CDR3 contains 15 residues. Per the germline V gene, CDR1 is SGHDN and CDR2 is FVKESK. Deletions cut 0 bases from V and 9 bases from J, with 15 bases between. The CDR3 DNA reads TGTGCCAGCAGCCAAGAAAGACCTAGTCGGAGTGAGCAGTTCTTC. Protein sequence: CASSQERPSRSEQFF.

Note on this clonotype: The junction and the germline gene differ at one end; a read error may be behind it. The J gene is TRBJ2-5, the V gene TRBV11-2; 8 bases fit TRBD2. The germline CDR1 and CDR2 sequences are SGHAT and FQNNGV. The CDR3 loop spans 15 amino acids. The CDR3 sequence is CASGPRTGGLETHYF. The CDR3 bases are TGTGCCAGCGGCCCCCGGACGGGAGGGTTGGAGACCCATTACTTC.

Note on this clonotype: This could be a read error, since a much larger clone is one nucleotide away. CDR3: CAWSGELAEAFF. The DNA of the CDR3 is TGTGCCTGGAGTGGGGAGCTAGCTGAAGCTTTCTTT. The J gene is TRBJ1-1, the V gene TRBV30; D remains unclear. The length of the CDR3 is 12 residues. The ends were cut back, 1 base at V and 6 bases at J, with 9 bases in the middle. The germline gives CDR1 GTSNPN, CDR2 SVGIG (reference sequence).

The count of this clonotype is one. The V call is TRBV30, the J call TRBJ2-6, with D tentatively TRBD2 (6 bases). The CDR3 extends over 17 amino acids. The germline V and J ends were trimmed by 2 bases and 4 bases, with 18 bases remaining between them. Germline V gene lookup returns CDR1 GTSNPN and CDR2 SVGIG (reference sequence). This chain's CDR3 is CAWSRGRTDRGANVLTF. As DNA, the CDR3 is TGTGCCTGGAGTCGAGGGAGGACTGATAGGGGGGCCAACGTCCTGACTTTC.

The chain combines TRBV18 with TRBJ1-4; D may be TRBD1 (5 bases). The CDR3 contains 15 residues. Germline V gene lookup returns CDR1 KGHSH and CDR2 LQKENI. Trimming removed 3 bases from V and 1 base from J, with 9 bases in between. The CDR3 sequence: CASSPSTETNEKLFF. CDR3 coding DNA: TGTGCCAGCTCACCTTCGACAGAAACTAATGAAAAACTGTTTTTT.

Turning to this clonotype: Germline and junction disagree at one end, which may indicate a read error. This sequence joins TRBV6-6 and TRBJ1-5; no reliable D call. The CDR3 sequence is 12 residues long. Germline V gives CDR1 MNHNY, CDR2 SVGAGI (reference sequence). The CDR3 nucleotides read TGTGCCAGCAACGATCAGAATCAGCCTCAGCAATTT. Residues: CASNDQNQPQQF.

This clonotype was counted ten times or more. The chain has TRBV12-3 or TRBV12-4 and TRBJ2-2, with D perhaps assigned TRBD1 or TRBD2 (5 bases each). Between the trimmed V and J ends, which lost 3 bases and 5 bases, there was a span of 13 bases. The length of the CDR3 is 15 residues. CDR3 residues: CASSFVARGTGELFF. As DNA, the CDR3 is TGTGCCAGCAGTTTCGTCGCGAGGGGAACCGGGGAGCTGTTTTTT.

This clonotype showed up just a few times. The junction does not match germline at one end; this may be a read error. J is TRBJ2-1 and V is TRBV4-2, with 7 bases that match TRBD2. The CDR3 runs 16 residues. Germline values: CDR1 LGHNA, CDR2 YNFKEQ. The CDR3 DNA follows: TGTGCCAGCAGCCAAGAGTCGGGAGGACCAACCAATGGGCAGTTCTTC. Protein sequence: CASSQESGGPTNGQFF.

The chain is built from TRBV20-1 and TRBJ2-1; TRBD1 is a possible D gene (6 bases). V was pared by 0 bases and J by 0 bases, with 9 bases between. Germline lookup yields CDR1 DFQATT and CDR2 SNEGSKA (reference sequence). The CDR3 runs 15 residues. In nucleotides, the CDR3 is TGCAGTGCTAGAGACACAGGGTTCTCCTACAATGAGCAGTTCTTC. It translates to CSARDTGFSYNEQFF.

With regard to this clonotype: A much larger clone differs from this one at a single base, so this may be a read error. This chain uses TRBV28 with TRBJ2-1; no clear D gene. Germline CDR1 MDHEN, CDR2 SYDVKM. V was trimmed by 2 bases and J by 6 bases, leaving 5 bases between them. This CDR3 is 12 amino acids long. The CDR3 nucleotides read TGTGCCAGCAGTTTAGTGGTCAATGAGCAGTTCTTC. Translating it yields CASSLVVNEQFF.

With regard to this clonotype: A read error may produce the germline difference seen at one junction end. The gene calls are TRBV11-2 and TRBJ2-7, with D possibly being TRBD1 or TRBD2 (5 bases each). The CDR3 loop spans 17 amino acids. CDR1 is SGHAT and CDR2 is FQNNGV in the germline V gene. DNA for the CDR3: TGTCCCAGCAGCTTTAAGCCGGGACCAGCGTCTAAACTATCGGAGTACTTC. Protein sequence: CPSSFKPGPASKLSEYF.

There are a few counts of this clonotype. This may be a read error: a much more frequent sequence differs by one nucleotide. The rearrangement joins TRBV6-6 to TRBJ1-2; 7 positions match TRBD1. J gave up 6 bases and V 2 bases, and 3 bases lay outside the gene matches. CDR1 is MNHNY and CDR2 is SVGAGI in the germline V gene (reference sequence). The CDR3 contains 13 residues. The CDR3 reads CASSYTTGHGYTF. The CDR3 nucleotides are TGTGCCAGCAGTTACACGACAGGGCATGGCTACACCTTC.

In regard to this clonotype: In this CDR3 the conserved last residue, phenylalanine or tryptophan, is missing, so a read error is likely. The chain is built from TRBV29-1 and TRBJ2-6; a possible D gene is TRBD1 (5 bases). Germline loops: CDR1 SQVTM, CDR2 ANQGSEA. The CDR3 spans 15 residues. Trimming stripped 6 bases from V and 10 bases from J, with 22 bases between. CDR3 bases: TGCAGCGTGCTTATCGGCGACAGTAGTAATAACGTCCTGACTTCC. Its translation: CSVLIGDSSNNVLTS.

Concerning this clonotype itself: The conserved phenylalanine or tryptophan normally closing the CDR3 is absent here, so this likely arose from a read error. V usage is TRBV11-2 and J usage is TRBJ1-1; a possible D gene is TRBD1 (6 bases). The CDR3 totals 16 residues. Germline CDR1 reads SGHAT; CDR2 reads FQNNGV. Trimming left V 5 bases short and J 0 bases short, with 16 bases between. The CDR3 DNA reads TGTGCCAGCAGCGATCACAGGGACGGGATGAACACTGAAGCTTTCTTA. It translates to CASSDHRDGMNTEAFL.

The chain is built from TRBV11-3 and TRBJ2-7, with 10 positions matching TRBD2. Germline V lookup: CDR1 SGHNT, CDR2 YENEEA. The CDR3 loop spans 17 amino acids. The ends lost 8 bases at V and 3 bases at J; junction bases unmatched: 16. CDR3 coding DNA: TGTGCCAGCGACTTAGCTTTGGGATCTAGCGGGAGCTACGAGCAGTACTTC. It is translated as CASDLALGSSGSYEQYF.

V usage is TRBV6-1 and J usage is TRBJ1-2; 8 bases are a match to TRBD1. V was clipped by 1 base and J by 5 bases; unmatched bases: 15. Per the germline V gene, CDR1 is MNHNS and CDR2 is SASEGT. The CDR3 contains 18 residues. The DNA for the CDR3 is TGTGCCAGCAGTGAAGGAAGCTGGGCAGGGGGCGGGAGTTATGGCTACACCTTC. Protein product: CASSEGSWAGGGSYGYTF.

This chain uses TRBV5-6 with TRBJ1-2, with D perhaps TRBD1 (6 bases). This CDR3 is built from 17 residues. Germline loops: CDR1 SGHDT, CDR2 YYEEEE. Trimming stripped 1 base from V and 3 bases from J, with 19 bases between. The CDR3 DNA reads as TGTGCCAGCAGCTTGTTGGGTACAGGGCGACGGGACTATGGCTACACCTTC. Encoded protein: CASSLLGTGRRDYGYTF.

V and J are TRBV13 and TRBJ2-1; maybe TRBD2 (6 bases). This CDR3 is 16 amino acids long. CDR1 is PRHDT, CDR2 FYEKMQ, per germline (reference sequence). Trimming left V 5 bases short and J 4 bases short, with 18 bases between. Here the CDR3 DNA reads TGTGCCAGCAGCAATGGATTAGCGGTTACTTACAATGAGCAGTTCTTC. This encodes CASSNGLAVTYNEQFF.

As concerns this clonotype: A read error may produce the germline difference seen at one junction end. The chain uses TRBV11-2 and TRBJ2-3; D possibly corresponds to TRBD2 (5 bases). The CDR3 is 13 amino acids. Germline values: CDR1 SGHAT, CDR2 FQNNGV. The DNA of the CDR3 is TGTGCCAGCAGTTTAGATCGGGGAGATACGCACTATTTT. Translation: CASSLDRGDTHYF.

A note on this clonotype: A clone one base away is much larger, so this may be a read error. For the CDR3, the DNA is TGTGTCAGCAGAACCACTAGCGGGAGGGCAGTCCCCACCGGGGAGCTGTTTTTT. This translates into CVSRTTSGRAVPTGELFF. This chain connects TRBV12-3 or TRBV12-4 to TRBJ2-2; 13 bases map to TRBD2. This CDR3 has 18 amino acids.

This clonotype was detected a few times. The chain recombines TRBV5-4 with TRBJ2-2, with D perhaps TRBD1 or TRBD2 (7 bases each). CDR1 and CDR2 (germline): SGHNT, YYREEE (reference sequence). This CDR3 has 16 amino acids. The V gene lost 2 bases and the J gene lost 4 bases, with 15 bases spanning the gap. The CDR3 nucleotides are TGTGCCAGCAGCTTAGCGGGACAGATCCCCACCGGGGAGCTGTTTTTT. It yields the protein CASSLAGQIPTGELFF.

As to this clonotype: One junction end disagrees with the germline gene, perhaps due to a read error. This rearrangement joins TRBV12-3 or TRBV12-4 to TRBJ2-5; 10 nucleotides agree with TRBD2. There are 15 residues in the CDR3. For the CDR3, the DNA is TGTGGCAGCAGTTTAGTGGGTAGCGGGAGGGAGACCCAGTACTTC. It translates to CGSSLVGSGRETQYF.